These T cell receptor beta chains were read from a single sample in a study of cytomegalovirus exposure and HLA in healthy donors. The assay was immunoSEQ multiplex PCR, and TCRdb's table has in-frame clones only and misses some. The data hold over 85,000 clones, with roughly 76% observed a single time. Sequencing input: PBMCs. Receptors were obtained from a man between 40 and 49 years old in good health and CMV-seronegative. Each CDR3 is given with its conserved first and last residue. The D gene is left open where the match is weak. For some rows the clone size is stated as once, few or many, or as a class when expanded; others skip it.

NA	TRBJ2-3	NA	TRBV18	TGTGCCAGCTCACCAGTAGGGAGAAGTCAAGATACGCAGTATTTT	CASSPVGRSQDTQYF
NA	TRBJ2-3	NA	TRBV7-2	TGTGCCAGCAGCGAGGGGGTGGGGGATCTAGCCACGACAGATACGCAGTATTTT	CASSEGVGDLATTDTQYF
NA	TRBJ2-1	NA	TRBV5-1	TGCGCCAGCAGCCCCGAAGGCCGATCAGGGCAGTTCTTC	CASSPEGRSGQFF
NA	TRBJ1-5	NA	TRBV6-4	TGTGCCAGCAGTGACACGATACTCCTCGAACAGCCCCAGCATTTT	CASSDTILLEQPQHF
NA	TRBJ1-1	NA	TRBV5-1	TGCGCCAGCAGCTTACGCCAGGCAGGCACTGAAGCTTTCTTT	CASSLRQAGTEAFF
NA	TRBJ1-5	NA	TRBV28	TGTGCCAGCAGTTTGGCATATACTAGCAATCAGCCCCAGCATTTT	CASSLAYTSNQPQHF
NA	TRBJ1-6	NA	TRBV9	TGTGCCAGCAGCGTCGGAGGGAACGGGTATTCACCCCTCCACTTT	CASSVGGNGYSPLHF
TRBD2	TRBJ2-2	NA	TRBV6-6	TGTGCCAGCAGTTACCGGGGGGGCTCAGGCGGGGAGCTGTTTTTT	CASSYRGGSGGELFF
NA	TRBJ1-6	few	TRBV2	TGTGCCAGCATCGGGGGGAGCTCCTATAATTCACCCCTCCACTTT	CASIGGSSYNSPLHF
TRBD1	TRBJ1-1	NA	TRBV29-1	TGCAGGGTGGATCCGGGACAGGGGGCCACTGAAGCTTTCTTT	CRVDPGQGATEAFF
NA	TRBJ1-2	NA	TRBV28	TGTGCCAGCAGTTTATCCACAGGGTTCAACTATGGCTACACCTTC	CASSLSTGFNYGYTF
NA	TRBJ2-5	NA	TRBV2	TGTGCCAGCGGATGGCTCGGACAAGAGGAGACCCAGTACTTC	CASGWLGQEETQYF
NA	TRBJ1-1	NA	TRBV7-8	TGTGCCAGCAGCTTAAACACAGTGACTGAAGCTTTCTTT	CASSLNTVTEAFF
NA	TRBJ1-6	NA	TRBV2	TGTGCCAGCAGTACCGACAGAGCCTATAATTCACCCCTCCACTTT	CASSTDRAYNSPLHF
TRBD2	TRBJ2-7	NA	TRBV7-2	TGTGCCAGCAGCCGACGGGGACTAGCCCCCTACGAGCAGTACTTC	CASSRRGLAPYEQYF
TRBD2	TRBJ2-5	NA	TRBV5-4	TGTGCCAGCAGCTTGGGGGGTCCCAGCGGGAGGATCGAGACCCAGTACTTC	CASSLGGPSGRIETQYF
TRBD1	TRBJ2-7	NA	TRBV5-8	TGTGCCAGCAGCCAATCCGGGACAGGGCGCTACGAGCAGTACTTC	CASSQSGTGRYEQYF
NA	TRBJ2-6	NA	TRBV6-5	TGTGCCTCCTGTGGGGGCGGTGGGGCCAACGTCCTGACTTTC	CASCGGGGANVLTF
NA	TRBJ2-7	NA	TRBV28	TGTGCCAGCAGTCCAGGACAGTCCTACGAGCAGTACTTC	CASSPGQSYEQYF
NA	TRBJ1-1	NA	TRBV5-1	TGCGCCAGCAGCTCTACCATCGGGGTATCCGAAGCTTTCTTT	CASSSTIGVSEAFF
TRBD1	TRBJ1-2	NA	TRBV27	TGTGCCAGCCGACGGACAGGCCCGTACTCTAACTATGGCTACACCTTC	CASRRTGPYSNYGYTF